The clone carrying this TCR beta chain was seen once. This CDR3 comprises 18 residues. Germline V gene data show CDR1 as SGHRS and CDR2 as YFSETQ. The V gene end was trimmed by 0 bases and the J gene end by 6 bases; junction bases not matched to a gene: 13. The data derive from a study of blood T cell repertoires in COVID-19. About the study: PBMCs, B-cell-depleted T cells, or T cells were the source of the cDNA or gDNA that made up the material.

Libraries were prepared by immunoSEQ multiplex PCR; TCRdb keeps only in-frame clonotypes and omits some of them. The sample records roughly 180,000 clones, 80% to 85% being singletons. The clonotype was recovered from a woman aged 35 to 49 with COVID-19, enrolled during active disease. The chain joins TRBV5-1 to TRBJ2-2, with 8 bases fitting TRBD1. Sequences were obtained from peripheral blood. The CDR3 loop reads CASSLADRELATPGELFF. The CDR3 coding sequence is TGCGCCAGCAGCTTGGCGGACAGGGAGTTGGCTACGCCCGGGGAGCTGTTTTTT.